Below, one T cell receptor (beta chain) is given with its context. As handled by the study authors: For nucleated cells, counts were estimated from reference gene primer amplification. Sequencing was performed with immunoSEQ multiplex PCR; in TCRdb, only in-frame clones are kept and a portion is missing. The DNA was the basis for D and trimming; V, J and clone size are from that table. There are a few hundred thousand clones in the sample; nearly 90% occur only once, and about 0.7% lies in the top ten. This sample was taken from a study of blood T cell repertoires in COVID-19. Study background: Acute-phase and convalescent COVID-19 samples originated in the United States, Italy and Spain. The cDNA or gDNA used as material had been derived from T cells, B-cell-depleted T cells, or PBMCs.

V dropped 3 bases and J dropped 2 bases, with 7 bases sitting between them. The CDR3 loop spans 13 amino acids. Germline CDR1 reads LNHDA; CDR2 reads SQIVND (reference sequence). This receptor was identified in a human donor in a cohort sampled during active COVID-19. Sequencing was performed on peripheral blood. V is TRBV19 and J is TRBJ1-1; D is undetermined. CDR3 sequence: CASSMTSNTEAFF. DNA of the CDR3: TGTGCCAGTAGTATGACAAGTAACACTGAAGCTTTCTTT.